The 27 T cell receptor beta chains below come from one sample, sequenced in a study of cytomegalovirus exposure and HLA in healthy donors. The PCR employed 60 Vbeta primers together with 13 Jbeta primers. Sequencing used immunoSEQ multiplex PCR; TCRdb keeps in-frame clones, though not all of them. Its table lists 150,000 or so clones. Sequences were obtained from PBMCs. The receptors come from a man between 18 and 29 years old in good health and CMV-seronegative.

This rearrangement joins TRBV5-1 to TRBJ2-2; 8 bases map to TRBD1. The CDR3 has 16 residues. Germline V gene lookup returns CDR1 SGHRS and CDR2 YFSETQ. V shed 4 bases, J shed 1 base, and the junction held 6 bases outside the gene matches. CDR3 residues: CASSTRTGKNTGELFF. The CDR3 bases are TGCGCCAGCAGCACCCGGACAGGGAAGAACACCGGGGAGCTGTTTTTT.

The CDR3 bases are TGTGCCAGCAGCTTCGGGGAATTGTCCTACGAGCAGTACTTC. Amino acids: CASSFGELSYEQYF. The V gene is TRBV7-8, the J gene TRBJ2-5, with D perhaps matching TRBD2 (5 bases). With the DNA end fitting TRBJ2-7 better, the J assignment may be wrong. This CDR3 region has 14 residues. Germline V gene lookup returns CDR1 SGHVS and CDR2 FQNEAQ.

This chain connects TRBV5-1 to TRBJ1-3; D gene uncertain. This CDR3 has 16 residues. The V and J ends lost 2 bases and 0 bases respectively, with 12 bases between them. Germline V CDR1 and CDR2: SGHRS, YFSETQ. The CDR3: CASSLGLRGSGNTIYF. CDR3 coding DNA: TGCGCCAGCAGCTTAGGATTGCGGGGCTCTGGAAACACCATATATTTT.

The gene calls are TRBV29-1 and TRBJ2-5, with 7 bases fitting TRBD2. CDR3 length: 12 amino acids. Per the germline V gene, CDR1 is SQVTM and CDR2 is ANQGSEA. J gave up 4 bases and V 4 bases, and 3 bases lay outside the gene matches. CDR3 residues: CSVVWEGETQYF. CDR3 nucleotide sequence: TGCAGCGTTGTTTGGGAGGGAGAGACCCAGTACTTC.

CDR3 in amino acids: CASSPGGWQTQYF. The CDR3 coding sequence is TGTGCCAGCAGCCCCGGGGGGTGGCAGACCCAGTACTTC. The V and J genes are TRBV11-2 and TRBJ2-5; 7 bases map to TRBD2. The CDR3 is made up of 13 amino acids. CDR1 SGHAT and CDR2 FQNNGV come from the germline V gene. Trimming took 5 bases from V and 6 from J; bases not matched to a gene: 6.

This chain uses TRBV28 with TRBJ1-3, with TRBD1 matching over 7 bases. This CDR3 is built from 15 residues. Trimming removed 6 bases from V and 6 bases from J; junction bases left unmatched: 11. The V gene's germline CDR1 is MDHEN and CDR2 SYDVKM. CDR3 protein: CASSPSGQAVNTIYF. The CDR3 nucleotides read TGTGCCAGCAGCCCCTCCGGACAGGCCGTAAACACCATATATTTT.

The chain recombines TRBV9 with TRBJ2-7; 7 nucleotides agree with TRBD1. CDR3 size: 14 residues. From germline, CDR1 is SGDLS and CDR2 YYNGEE. V lost 0 bases, J lost 8 bases, and 8 bases stayed unmatched. The CDR3, as DNA: TGTGCCAGCAGCGTAGCCCCCCCACAGGGGAAGCAGTACTTC. Amino acid sequence: CASSVAPPQGKQYF.

The chain uses TRBV4-3 and TRBJ2-2; D not resolved. The CDR3 spans 16 residues. V gave up 0 bases and J gave up 4 bases, with 12 bases separating them. The germline CDR1 and CDR2 sequences are LGHNA and YSLEER. The CDR3 coding sequence is TGCGCCAGCAGCCAAGATCCCCTTCCGGGCACCGGGGAGCTGTTTTTT. Protein sequence: CASSQDPLPGTGELFF.

The chain employs TRBV28 and TRBJ2-7; perhaps TRBD2 as D (5 bases). Germline values: CDR1 MDHEN, CDR2 SYDVKM. The CDR3 covers 16 residues. The V and J ends lost 6 bases and 1 base respectively, with 19 bases between them. CDR3 in amino acids: CASSSPGVRRSYEQYF. DNA for the CDR3: TGTGCCAGCAGCTCCCCCGGGGTCCGGAGGTCCTACGAGCAGTACTTC.

The chain recombines TRBV5-1 with TRBJ1-1, with TRBD1 matching over 8 bases. CDR3 length equals 14 residues. After removal of 4 bases from V and 3 bases from J, the junction contained 5 bases not matched to a gene. Germline lookup yields CDR1 SGHRS and CDR2 YFSETQ. The CDR3 loop is CASSVGQVDTEAFF. CDR3 coding DNA: TGCGCCAGCAGCGTGGGACAGGTAGACACTGAAGCTTTCTTT.

The rearrangement uses TRBV15 and TRBJ1-6; TRBD1 might be the D (5 bases). The CDR3 extends over 16 amino acids. In germline, CDR1 is LNHNV, CDR2 YYDKDF (reference sequence). The V gene lost 8 bases and the J gene lost 10 bases, with 24 bases spanning the gap. CDR3 loop: CATRRGGWGLGSPLHF. The CDR3 DNA follows: TGTGCCACCCGGCGGGGGGGTTGGGGCCTAGGGTCACCCCTCCACTTT.

The CDR3 DNA is TGTGCCAGCCTCGGACAGGGTTCCAAAAACATTCAGTACTTC. Amino acids: CASLGQGSKNIQYF. The chain employs TRBV6-1 and TRBJ2-4, with 8 bases that match TRBD1. The V gene end was trimmed by 8 bases and the J gene end by 2 bases; junction bases not matched to a gene: 5. The V gene's germline CDR1 is MNHNS and CDR2 SASEGT. This CDR3 spans 14 amino acids.

V is TRBV29-1 and J is TRBJ2-7, with 8 bases fitting TRBD1. CDR3 length: 13 amino acids. In germline, CDR1 is SQVTM, CDR2 ANQGSEA. Losses at the gene ends were 7 bases for V and 6 bases for J; bases not matched to a gene: 11. The CDR3 protein is CSGSQGGPGEQYF. The CDR3, as DNA: TGCAGCGGCTCACAGGGGGGCCCCGGCGAGCAGTACTTC.

V and J are TRBV10-3 and TRBJ1-3, with D possibly TRBD1 on 6 matching bases. From germline, CDR1 is ENHRY and CDR2 SYGVKD. This CDR3 spans 15 amino acids. V was trimmed by 0 bases and J by 8 bases, leaving 14 bases between them. The CDR3 is CAISESYREGDTIYF. CDR3 in DNA: TGTGCCATCAGTGAGTCCTACAGGGAAGGGGACACCATATATTTT.

The genes are TRBV4-2 and TRBJ2-7; 10 positions agree with TRBD1. The CDR3 extends over 14 amino acids. V shed 6 bases and J 7 bases; nucleotides not matched to a gene: 9. CDR1 and CDR2 from the germline V gene are LGHNA and YNFKEQ. The CDR3 DNA sequence: TGTGCCAGCAGGCTCGGGACAGGGGTGGGAGAGCAGTACTTC. It yields the protein CASRLGTGVGEQYF.

J is TRBJ1-6 and V is TRBV9; D gene unclear. The CDR3 runs 14 residues. Trimming left V 4 bases short and J 10 bases short, with 15 bases between. CDR1 SGDLS and CDR2 YYNGEE come from the germline V gene. In DNA form, the CDR3 reads TGTGCCAGCAGCTTCCAATCAGATGAATCACCCCTCCACTTT. Amino acid sequence: CASSFQSDESPLHF.

This rearrangement joins TRBV5-6 to TRBJ2-7, with D unclear. The V end lost 0 bases, the J end lost 6 bases, and 7 bases lay between the germline ends. This CDR3 region has 12 residues. Germline-derived CDR1 and CDR2 are SGHDT and YYEEEE. The CDR3 spells CASSLDTGEQYF. DNA of the CDR3: TGTGCCAGCAGCTTGGATACCGGCGAGCAGTACTTC.

This chain's CDR3 is CASSSRQGDGYTF. CDR3 DNA sequence: TGTGCCAGCAGTAGTAGACAGGGAGATGGCTACACCTTC. The gene calls are TRBV6-6 and TRBJ1-2; TRBD1 agrees at 7 bases. Trimming took 5 bases from V and 6 from J; bases not matched to a gene: 6. The CDR3 totals 13 residues. CDR1 and CDR2 from the germline V gene are MNHNY and SVGAGI (reference sequence).

The rearrangement joins TRBV19 to TRBJ2-3, with D possibly being TRBD2 (6 bases). The germline V gene encodes CDR1 LNHDA and CDR2 SQIVND (reference sequence). The ends were cut back, 7 bases at V and 3 bases at J, with 20 bases in the middle. The CDR3 sequence is 16 residues long. The CDR3, as DNA: TGTGCCAGTAAGCCCCTCGGAGTAGCGGCGACAGATACGCAGTATTTT. Protein: CASKPLGVAATDTQYF.

The chain carries TRBV5-4 and TRBJ1-4; D is perhaps TRBD1 (5 bases). V was shortened by 7 bases and J by 4 bases, with 17 bases between the two germline ends. The V gene's germline CDR1 is SGHNT and CDR2 YYREEE (reference sequence). The CDR3 totals 15 residues. This CDR3 is CASGGGGQFNEKLFF. In nucleotides, the CDR3 is TGTGCCAGCGGCGGGGGAGGGCAATTTAATGAAAAACTGTTTTTT.

V gene TRBV4-1 combines with J gene TRBJ2-7; D might be TRBD2 (6 bases). The V and J ends lost 2 bases and 5 bases respectively, with 16 bases between them. CDR3 length: 15 residues. Germline V gene sequence: CDR1 MGHRA, CDR2 YSYEKL. Written as DNA, the CDR3 is TGCGCCAGCAGCCAAATATCGGGAGTAGGCCACGAGCAGTACTTC. Protein: CASSQISGVGHEQYF.

This chain connects TRBV5-1 to TRBJ1-2, with no clear D. V dropped 1 base and J dropped 8 bases, with 12 bases sitting between them. Germline CDR1 is SGHRS and CDR2 is YFSETQ. This CDR3 spans 13 amino acids. The CDR3 protein is CASSLSGDEGYTF. The CDR3 DNA reads as TGCGCCAGCAGCTTGTCGGGAGACGAAGGCTACACCTTC.

The chain joins TRBV6-5 to TRBJ2-1, with 7 bases aligning to TRBD2. This CDR3 is built from 15 residues. Trimming removed 2 bases from V and 5 bases from J; junction bases left unmatched: 6. Looked up from germline, CDR1 is MNHEY and CDR2 is SVGAGI. The CDR3: CASSYLASGDNEQFF. The CDR3 nucleotides are TGTGCCAGCAGTTACCTTGCTAGCGGTGACAATGAGCAGTTCTTC.

The chain couples TRBV4-3 to TRBJ2-3; D may be TRBD2 (5 bases). Germline V gene data show CDR1 as LGHNA and CDR2 as YSLEER. The CDR3 covers 16 residues. Trimming stripped 0 bases from V and 9 bases from J, with 19 bases between. CDR3 amino acids: CASSQEGWGAVGTQYF. The CDR3 coding sequence is TGCGCCAGCAGCCAAGAGGGGTGGGGAGCGGTAGGCACGCAGTATTTT.

Worth noting for this clone: Other DNA sequences within the sample encode an identical CDR3. The J gene is TRBJ1-6, the V gene TRBV6-5; TRBD1 matches 7 bases. The CDR3 totals 14 residues. V gave up 4 bases and J gave up 9 bases; unmatched junction bases: 6. Looked up from germline, CDR1 is MNHEY and CDR2 is SVGAGI. The CDR3 loop reads CASSSGTEGSPLHF. Written as DNA, the CDR3 is TGTGCCAGCAGTTCCGGGACAGAGGGTTCACCCCTCCACTTT.

The V and J genes are TRBV28 and TRBJ2-7; 9 bases are a match to TRBD1. This CDR3 has 13 amino acids. The trim removed 2 bases at V and 5 bases at J, leaving 1 base unmatched. Germline V CDR1 and CDR2: MDHEN, SYDVKM. The CDR3 bases are TGTGCCAGCAGTTTAACAGGGGGCAACGAGCAGTACTTC. As protein: CASSLTGGNEQYF.

The rearrangement joins TRBV6-1 to TRBJ1-6, with TRBD1 matching over 9 bases. The CDR3 is 14 amino acids. V lost 8 bases, J lost 13 bases, and 12 bases stayed unmatched. Germline V gene lookup returns CDR1 MNHNS and CDR2 SASEGT. In DNA form, the CDR3 reads TGTGCCAGCGGATTGGGACAGGGTGTGCGGCCCCTCCACTTT. It encodes CASGLGQGVRPLHF.